This is a list of T cell receptor beta chains from one sample in a study of cytomegalovirus exposure and HLA in healthy donors. Generated by immunoSEQ multiplex PCR, the TCRdb table keeps only in-frame clones and is missing some. Of 55,000 to 65,000 clones in the sample, around 81% were seen once. Sequenced sample: PBMCs. Receptor source: a male donor in good health and CMV-seronegative. The CDR3 runs from the conserved cysteine through the conserved F or W. A D gene is named only where the DNA matches it firmly. Rows give clone size only sometimes, using once, few, many, or a class for an expanded clone.

v_gene: TRBV19; abundance: few; d_gene: -; j_gene: TRBJ2-5; CDR3aa: CASSSNRDKETQYF; CDR3nt: TGTGCCAGTAGTAGTAATCGGGATAAAGAGACCCAGTACTTC
v_gene: TRBV5-6; abundance: few; d_gene: TRBD1; j_gene: TRBJ1-2; CDR3aa: CASSYPPPTGSRYGYTF; CDR3nt: TGTGCCAGCAGCTACCCCCCACCGACAGGGTCAAGGTATGGCTACACCTTC
v_gene: TRBV5-6; abundance: -; d_gene: -; j_gene: TRBJ1-2; CDR3aa: CASSFNREIYGYTF; CDR3nt: TGTGCCAGCAGCTTCAACCGGGAGATCTATGGCTACACCTTC
v_gene: TRBV11-3; abundance: -; d_gene: -; j_gene: TRBJ1-6; CDR3aa: CASTLRQPSSYNSPLHF; CDR3nt: TGTGCCAGCACCTTGAGGCAGCCTAGCTCCTATAATTCACCCCTCCACTTT
v_gene: TRBV10-3; abundance: -; d_gene: TRBD1; j_gene: TRBJ2-5; CDR3aa: CAISKGDSEGETQYF; CDR3nt: TGTGCCATCAGTAAAGGGGACAGTGAGGGAGAGACCCAGTACTTC
v_gene: TRBV4-3; abundance: few; d_gene: TRBD2; j_gene: TRBJ2-7; CDR3aa: CASSPGTSGDPVEQYF; CDR3nt: TGCGCCAGCAGCCCTGGGACTAGCGGGGATCCCGTGGAGCAGTACTTC
v_gene: TRBV6-1; abundance: -; d_gene: TRBD2; j_gene: TRBJ2-7; CDR3aa: CASSDPGLAGGYEQYF; CDR3nt: TGTGCCAGCAGTGACCCGGGACTAGCGGGGGGATACGAGCAGTACTTC
v_gene: TRBV10-3; abundance: few; d_gene: -; j_gene: TRBJ2-3; CDR3aa: CAISDNSGLTTDTQYF; CDR3nt: TGTGCCATCAGTGATAATTCAGGGTTGACCACAGATACGCAGTATTTT
v_gene: TRBV6-5; abundance: -; d_gene: -; j_gene: TRBJ1-2; CDR3aa: CASSLTGRWDYGYTF; CDR3nt: TGTGCCAGCAGCCTAACTGGCAGGTGGGACTATGGCTACACCTTC
v_gene: TRBV11-1; abundance: -; d_gene: TRBD1; j_gene: TRBJ1-4; CDR3aa: CASSWGGQESEKLFF; CDR3nt: TGTGCCAGCAGCTGGGGCGGACAGGAAAGTGAAAAACTGTTTTTT
v_gene: TRBV5-6; abundance: -; d_gene: TRBD1; j_gene: TRBJ1-1; CDR3aa: CASSQGARDTEAFF; CDR3nt: TGTGCCAGCAGCCAGGGGGCGAGAGACACTGAAGCTTTCTTT
v_gene: TRBV18; abundance: -; d_gene: -; j_gene: TRBJ1-1; CDR3aa: CASSPGLGGTEAFF; CDR3nt: TGTGCCAGCTCACCGGGCCTCGGGGGCACTGAAGCTTTCTTT
v_gene: TRBV4-3; abundance: few; d_gene: TRBD1; j_gene: TRBJ1-1; CDR3aa: CASSQGQGAGTEAFF; CDR3nt: TGCGCCAGCAGCCAAGGACAGGGGGCAGGAACTGAAGCTTTCTTT
v_gene: TRBV29-1; abundance: -; d_gene: -; j_gene: TRBJ1-5; CDR3aa: CSALERGWSLSNQPQHF; CDR3nt: TGCAGCGCTCTTGAGCGTGGCTGGTCCCTAAGCAATCAGCCCCAGCATTTT
v_gene: TRBV9; abundance: few; d_gene: TRBD1; j_gene: TRBJ2-5; CDR3aa: CASSANWDRGEETQYF; CDR3nt: TGTGCCAGCAGCGCGAACTGGGACAGGGGAGAAGAGACCCAGTACTTC
v_gene: TRBV7-6; abundance: -; d_gene: TRBD1; j_gene: TRBJ1-1; CDR3aa: CASSRDRDTEAFF; CDR3nt: TGTGCCAGCAGTCGGGACAGGGACACTGAAGCTTTCTTT
v_gene: TRBV9; abundance: few; d_gene: TRBD2; j_gene: TRBJ2-1; CDR3aa: CASSRRLADNEQFF; CDR3nt: TGTGCCAGCAGCAGGAGACTAGCCGACAATGAGCAGTTCTTC
v_gene: TRBV5-4; abundance: -; d_gene: -; j_gene: TRBJ2-3; CDR3aa: CASRQGPGTDTQYF; CDR3nt: TGTGCCAGCAGACAGGGCCCAGGGACAGATACGCAGTATTTT
v_gene: TRBV7-2; abundance: few; d_gene: TRBD1; j_gene: TRBJ2-7; CDR3aa: CASSITTGGIFYEQYF; CDR3nt: TGTGCCAGCAGCATAACGACAGGGGGAATTTTTTACGAGCAGTACTTC
v_gene: TRBV7-3; abundance: -; d_gene: TRBD1; j_gene: TRBJ1-6; CDR3aa: CASSPDRGSPLHF; CDR3nt: TGTGCCAGCAGCCCAGACAGGGGTTCACCCCTCCACTTT
v_gene: TRBV10-3; abundance: -; d_gene: -; j_gene: TRBJ1-1; CDR3aa: CAISESQVSNVAFF; CDR3nt: TGTGCCATCAGTGAGTCCCAGGTCAGCAATGTGGCTTTCTTT
v_gene: TRBV6-4; abundance: once; d_gene: -; j_gene: TRBJ1-6; CDR3aa: CASSDSSGSGSPLHF; CDR3nt: TGTGCCAGCAGTGACTCTTCAGGGTCGGGTTCACCCCTCCACTTT
v_gene: TRBV4-3; abundance: -; d_gene: -; j_gene: TRBJ1-6; CDR3aa: CASSQGLTGRNSPLHF; CDR3nt: TGCGCCAGCAGCCAAGGCCTGACAGGAAGAAATTCACCCCTCCACTTT